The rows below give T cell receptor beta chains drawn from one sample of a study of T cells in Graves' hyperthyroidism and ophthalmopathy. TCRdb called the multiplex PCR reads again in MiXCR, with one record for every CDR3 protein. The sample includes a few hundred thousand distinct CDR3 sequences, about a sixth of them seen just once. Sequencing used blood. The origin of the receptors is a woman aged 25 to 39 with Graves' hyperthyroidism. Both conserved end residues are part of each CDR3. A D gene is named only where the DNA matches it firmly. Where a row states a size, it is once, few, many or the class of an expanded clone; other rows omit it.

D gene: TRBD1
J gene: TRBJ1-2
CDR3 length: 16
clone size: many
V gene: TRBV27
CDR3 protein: CASSSTSGQGNYGYTF
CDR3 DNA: TGTGCCAGCTCTTCTACTTCTGGACAGGGGAACTATGGCTACACCTTC

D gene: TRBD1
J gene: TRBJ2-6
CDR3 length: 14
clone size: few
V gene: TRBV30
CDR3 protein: CAWGQGSGANVLTF
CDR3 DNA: TGTGCCTGGGGACAGGGGTCGGGGGCCAACGTCCTGACTTTC

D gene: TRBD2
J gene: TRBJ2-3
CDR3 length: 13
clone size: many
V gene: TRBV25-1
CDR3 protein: CASSGGGGDTQYF
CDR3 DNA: TGTGCCAGCAGCGGCGGGGGGGGGGATACGCAGTATTTT

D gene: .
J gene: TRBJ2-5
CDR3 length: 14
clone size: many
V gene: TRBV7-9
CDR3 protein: CASSLGGHTETQYF
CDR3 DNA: TGTGCCAGCAGCTTAGGGGGTCATACAGAGACCCAGTACTTC

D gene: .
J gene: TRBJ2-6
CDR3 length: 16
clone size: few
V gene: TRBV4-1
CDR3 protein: CASSQEGRPGANVLTF
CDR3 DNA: TGCGCCAGCAGCCAAGAAGGGCGCCCTGGGGCCAACGTCCTGACTTTC

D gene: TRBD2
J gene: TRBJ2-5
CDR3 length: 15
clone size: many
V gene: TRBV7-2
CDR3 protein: CASSPSGNFQETQYF
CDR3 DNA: TGTGCCAGCAGTCCTAGCGGGAATTTCCAAGAGACCCAGTACTTC

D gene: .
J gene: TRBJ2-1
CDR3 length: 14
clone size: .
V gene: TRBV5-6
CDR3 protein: CASREETTFREQFF
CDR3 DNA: TGTGCCAGCAGGGAGGAGACCACGTTTCGGGAGCAGTTCTTC

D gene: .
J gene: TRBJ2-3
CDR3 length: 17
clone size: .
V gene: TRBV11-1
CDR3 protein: CASSLALGGPHTDTQYF
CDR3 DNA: TGTGCCAGCAGCTTAGCTCTCGGAGGCCCCCATACAGATACGCAGTATTTT

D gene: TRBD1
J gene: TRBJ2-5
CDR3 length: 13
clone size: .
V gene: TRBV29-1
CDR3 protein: CSCTRQGYETQYF
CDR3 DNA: TGCAGCTGCACGAGACAGGGCTACGAGACCCAGTACTTC

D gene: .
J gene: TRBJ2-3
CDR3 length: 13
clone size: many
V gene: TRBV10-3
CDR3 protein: CAISEGPEDTQYF
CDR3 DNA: TGTGCCATCAGTGAGGGGCCAGAAGATACGCAGTATTTT

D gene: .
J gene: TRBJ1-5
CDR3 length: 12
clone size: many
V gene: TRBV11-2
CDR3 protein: CASSLVGKPQHF
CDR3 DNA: TGTGCCAGCAGCTTAGTAGGGAAGCCCCAGCATTTT

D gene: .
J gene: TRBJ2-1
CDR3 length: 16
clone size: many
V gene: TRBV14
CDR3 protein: CASSQESGLPINEQFF
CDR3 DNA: TGTGCCAGCAGCCAAGAGAGTGGGCTACCCATCAATGAGCAGTTCTTC

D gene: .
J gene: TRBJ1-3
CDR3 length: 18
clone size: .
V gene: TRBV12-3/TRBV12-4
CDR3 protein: CANRRPGRNWGPGNTIYF
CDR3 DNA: TGTGCCAACAGAAGACCGGGACGCAACTGGGGGCCTGGAAACACCATATATTTT

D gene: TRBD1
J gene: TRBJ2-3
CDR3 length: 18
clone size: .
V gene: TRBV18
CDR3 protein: CASSPRYAGGQGSDTQYF
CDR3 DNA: TGTGCCAGCTCACCACGCTACGCTGGGGGACAGGGGTCAGATACGCAGTATTTT

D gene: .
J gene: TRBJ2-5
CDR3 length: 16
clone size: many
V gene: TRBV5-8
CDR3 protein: CASSILLTGGGETQYF
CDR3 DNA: TGTGCCAGCAGCATTCTTCTGACAGGTGGAGGGGAGACCCAGTACTTC

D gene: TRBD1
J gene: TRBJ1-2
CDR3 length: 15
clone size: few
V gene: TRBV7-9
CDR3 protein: CASSTPEGASYGYTF
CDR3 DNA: TGTGCCAGCAGCACCCCCGAGGGGGCCAGCTATGGCTACACCTTC

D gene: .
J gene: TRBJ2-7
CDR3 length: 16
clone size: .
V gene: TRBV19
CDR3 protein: CASRSEGTRGTYEQYF
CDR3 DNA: TGTGCCAGTAGGTCAGAAGGGACTCGTGGAACCTACGAGCAGTACTTC

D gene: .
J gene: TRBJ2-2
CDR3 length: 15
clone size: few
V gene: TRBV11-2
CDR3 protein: CASSLTRVATGGLFF
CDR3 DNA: TGTGCCAGCAGCTTAACGAGGGTCGCCACCGGGGGGCTGTTTTTT

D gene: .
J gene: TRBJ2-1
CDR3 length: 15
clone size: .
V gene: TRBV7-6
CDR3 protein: CASSLGSRVANEQFF
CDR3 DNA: TGTGCCAGCAGCTTAGGGTCTCGGGTAGCAAATGAGCAGTTCTTC

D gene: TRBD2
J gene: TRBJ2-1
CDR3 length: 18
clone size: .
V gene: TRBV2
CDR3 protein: CASSEWTSGMNSYNEQFF
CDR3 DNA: TGTGCCAGCAGCGAATGGACTAGCGGGATGAACTCCTACAATGAGCAGTTCTTC

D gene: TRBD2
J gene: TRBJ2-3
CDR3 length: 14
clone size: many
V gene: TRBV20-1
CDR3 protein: CSAIRSGIQGEQYF
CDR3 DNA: TGCAGTGCTATCCGAAGCGGGATCCAAGGGGAGCAGTATTTT

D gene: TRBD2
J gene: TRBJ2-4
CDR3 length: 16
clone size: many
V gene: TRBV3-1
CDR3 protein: CASSQELAGVENIQYF
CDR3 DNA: TGTGCCAGCAGCCAAGAGCTAGCGGGAGTAGAAAACATTCAGTACTTC

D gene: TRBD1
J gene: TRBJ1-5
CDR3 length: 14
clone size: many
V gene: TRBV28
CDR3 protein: CASRTDRANQPQHF
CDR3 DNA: TGTGCCAGCAGGACAGACAGGGCCAATCAGCCCCAGCATTTT

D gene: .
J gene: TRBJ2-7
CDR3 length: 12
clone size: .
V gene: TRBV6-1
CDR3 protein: CASTNREGEQYF
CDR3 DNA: TGTGCCAGCACAAACAGGGAGGGCGAGCAGTACTTC

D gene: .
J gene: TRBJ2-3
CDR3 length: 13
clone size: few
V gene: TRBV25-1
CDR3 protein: CASRFSSADTQYF
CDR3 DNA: TGTGCCAGCAGGTTCTCTAGTGCAGATACGCAGTATTTT

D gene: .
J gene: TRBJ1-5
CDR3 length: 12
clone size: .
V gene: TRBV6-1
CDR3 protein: CASRTGSQPQHF
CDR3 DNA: TGTGCCAGCCGTACAGGGTCTCAGCCCCAGCATTTT

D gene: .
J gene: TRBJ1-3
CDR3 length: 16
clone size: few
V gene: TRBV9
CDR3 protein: CASSVLGGAPGNTIYF
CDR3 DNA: TGTGCCAGCAGCGTATTGGGAGGGGCCCCTGGAAACACCATATATTTT

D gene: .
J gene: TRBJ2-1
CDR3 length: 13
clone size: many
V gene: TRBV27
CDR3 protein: CASSIQTENEQFF
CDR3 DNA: TGTGCCAGCAGTATACAAACGGAGAATGAGCAGTTCTTC

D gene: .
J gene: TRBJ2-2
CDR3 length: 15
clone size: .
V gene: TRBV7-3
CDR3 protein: CTSSLGGANTGELFF
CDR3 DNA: TGTACCAGCAGCTTAGGAGGGGCGAACACCGGGGAGCTGTTTTTT